This T cell receptor (beta chain) was recorded in a study of human T cells and chemical hapten exposure. Trimming cost V 6 bases and J 7 bases, with 15 bases left between them. The CDR3 extends over 13 amino acids. Germline V gene sequence: CDR1 MRHNA, CDR2 SNTAGT. TCRdb reprocessed the RACE reads with MiXCR, giving one entry per CDR3 protein. The data contain some 53,000 distinct CDR3 sequences, approximately 10% of them singletons. Time point meaning: patch test 1, 2 weeks after DPC sensitization. As to treatment: therapeutic diphenylcyclopropenone sensitization with weekly scalp DPC. The template was total RNA from unfractionated whole blood.

This sample comprised whole blood, obtained in connection with sensitization to the hapten diphenylcyclopropenone (DPC). This receptor was obtained from a woman aged 35 to 49 with alopecia areata. Some clones in this sample may be carry-over from other donors' samples. V usage is TRBV6-4 and J usage is TRBJ1-1; no clear D gene. In DNA form, the CDR3 reads TGTGCCAGCAGGGTCGACGTGGCAAGTGAAGCTTTCTTT. The encoded protein is CASRVDVASEAFF.